This T cell receptor (beta chain) appears in the sequencing data of a study of T cell changes during pregnancy in multiple sclerosis (dated by TCRdb to about 2019). Concerning the study at large: Changes in the T cell repertoire over the course of pregnancy were examined in this study in women with multiple sclerosis.

Libraries came from the immunoSEQ multiplex PCR assay. TCRdb re-hosts the immuneACCESS table, in-frame sequences only. Its copies lack some clones; in the studies checked, an unresolved V gene accounts for under half of them, and the cause for the rest is not known. Here the sample has roughly 40,000 clones; around nine tenths occur a single time. 1% to 1.5% of the sample goes to the ten largest clones. Comments on this clone: Its antigen is still unknown. There are no base qualities to consult, and no much larger clone falls within one base.

For CDR1 and CDR2, the germline V gene lists SGHTS and YDEGEE. Trimming takes 3 bases off V and 5 bases off J; junction bases not matched to a gene: 3. CDR3 length: 13 amino acids, cysteine to phenylalanine. CDR3 DNA only is kept here, 39 bases in frame from base 1. Sequencing used peripheral blood, obtained before pregnancy. The chain is assembled from TRBV5-8 and TRBJ2-5; TRBD1 lines up with 8 middle nucleotides. This receptor was obtained from a female donor with multiple sclerosis, enrolled in a pregnancy study. In nucleotide form, the sequence is TGTGCCAGCAGCTGGAACAGGGGGGAGACCCAGTACTTC. This encodes CASSWNRGETQYF.